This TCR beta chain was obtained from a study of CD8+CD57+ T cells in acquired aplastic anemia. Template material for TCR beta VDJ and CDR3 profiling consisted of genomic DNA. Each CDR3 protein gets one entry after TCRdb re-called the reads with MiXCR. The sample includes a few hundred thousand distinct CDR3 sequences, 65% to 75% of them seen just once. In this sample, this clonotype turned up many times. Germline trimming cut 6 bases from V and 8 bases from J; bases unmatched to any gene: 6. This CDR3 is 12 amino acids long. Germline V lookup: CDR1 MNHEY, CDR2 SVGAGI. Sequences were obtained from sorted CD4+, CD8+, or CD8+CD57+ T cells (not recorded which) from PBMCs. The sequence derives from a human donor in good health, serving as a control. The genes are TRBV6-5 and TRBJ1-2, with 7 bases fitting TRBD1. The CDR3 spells CASRERQGGYTF. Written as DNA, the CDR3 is TGTGCCAGCAGGGAGAGACAGGGCGGCTACACCTTC.